The rows below give T cell receptor beta chains drawn from one sample of a study of blood T cell repertoires in COVID-19. Some clones are missing from TCRdb's copy, which holds only in-frame ones; the method was immunoSEQ multiplex PCR. The data hold some 100,000 clones, with roughly nine tenths observed a single time. Specimen: peripheral blood. The source of these receptors is a man aged 50-59 years with acute or convalescent COVID-19. CDR3s include the opening cysteine and the closing phenylalanine or tryptophan. Each record gives: D gene, clone size, CDR3 length, V gene, J gene, CDR3 DNA, CDR3 protein. The D gene is left open where the match is weak. The size entry is marked missing in some rows and otherwise reads once, few, many or a size class.

d_call: -; clone_size: -; cdr3_length: 11; v_call: TRBV29-1; j_call: TRBJ1-1; cdr3_nt: TGCAGCGTTGAGAGGGCAAGTTCAGCTTTCTTT; cdr3_aa: CSVERASSAFF
d_call: -; clone_size: -; cdr3_length: 11; v_call: TRBV12-3/TRBV12-4; j_call: TRBJ1-2; cdr3_nt: TGTGCCAGCAGATTAGCTGAGGGCTACACCTTC; cdr3_aa: CASRLAEGYTF
d_call: -; clone_size: -; cdr3_length: 11; v_call: TRBV27; j_call: TRBJ1-4; cdr3_nt: TGTGCCAGCAGCTCGGATGAAAAACTGTTTTTT; cdr3_aa: CASSSDEKLFF
d_call: -; clone_size: -; cdr3_length: 17; v_call: TRBV6-1; j_call: TRBJ1-1; cdr3_nt: TGTGCCAGCAGTGAAGGTGGGGGAGGGGAAGGGAACACTGAAGCTTTCTTT; cdr3_aa: CASSEGGGGEGNTEAFF
d_call: TRBD2; clone_size: -; cdr3_length: 15; v_call: TRBV4-2; j_call: TRBJ2-1; cdr3_nt: TGTGCCAGCAGCGACTACAAAGCGGGAATGGATGAGCAGTTCTTC; cdr3_aa: CASSDYKAGMDEQFF
d_call: TRBD2; clone_size: -; cdr3_length: 15; v_call: TRBV20-1; j_call: TRBJ2-1; cdr3_nt: TGCAGTGCTAGTTTAGCTAGCGGGAGTTACAATGAGCAGTTCTTC; cdr3_aa: CSASLASGSYNEQFF
d_call: TRBD2; clone_size: -; cdr3_length: 16; v_call: TRBV11-3; j_call: TRBJ2-5; cdr3_nt: TGTGCCAGCAGCCTTGGACTAGCGGGAGGGGAAGAGACCCAGTACTTC; cdr3_aa: CASSLGLAGGEETQYF
d_call: -; clone_size: -; cdr3_length: 14; v_call: TRBV5-1; j_call: TRBJ1-1; cdr3_nt: TGCGCCAGCAGCTTGCCACAGACAAACACTGAAGCTTTCTTT; cdr3_aa: CASSLPQTNTEAFF
d_call: -; clone_size: -; cdr3_length: 13; v_call: TRBV29-1; j_call: TRBJ1-2; cdr3_nt: TGCAGCGCGAACGGGGACACGAACTATGGCTACACCTTC; cdr3_aa: CSANGDTNYGYTF
d_call: -; clone_size: -; cdr3_length: 13; v_call: TRBV12-3/TRBV12-4; j_call: TRBJ2-7; cdr3_nt: TGTGCCAGCAGTTTAGTTCCCCGAGCCGAGCAGTACTTC; cdr3_aa: CASSLVPRAEQYF
d_call: TRBD2; clone_size: -; cdr3_length: 14; v_call: TRBV5-4; j_call: TRBJ2-7; cdr3_nt: TGTGCCAGCAGATCGGGACTAGCGGCCTACGAGCAGTACTTC; cdr3_aa: CASRSGLAAYEQYF
d_call: TRBD2; clone_size: -; cdr3_length: 15; v_call: TRBV11-3; j_call: TRBJ2-1; cdr3_nt: TGTGCCAGCAGCTTAAAGACACTAGCGAGGAATGAGCAGTTCTTC; cdr3_aa: CASSLKTLARNEQFF
d_call: TRBD1; clone_size: -; cdr3_length: 15; v_call: TRBV11-2; j_call: TRBJ1-1; cdr3_nt: TGTGCCAGCAGCCCAACCGGGACAGGGAGGACTGAAGCTTTCTTT; cdr3_aa: CASSPTGTGRTEAFF
d_call: TRBD2; clone_size: -; cdr3_length: 16; v_call: TRBV20-1; j_call: TRBJ2-3; cdr3_nt: TGCAGTGCTAGTAGGGGGCGCGGCGGGAGGGCAGATACGCAGTATTTT; cdr3_aa: CSASRGRGGRADTQYF
d_call: TRBD1; clone_size: -; cdr3_length: 15; v_call: TRBV6-1; j_call: TRBJ2-1; cdr3_nt: TGTGCCAGCACCCCCCGGGACAGTCTCTACAATGAGCAGTTCTTC; cdr3_aa: CASTPRDSLYNEQFF
d_call: TRBD1; clone_size: -; cdr3_length: 15; v_call: TRBV5-1; j_call: TRBJ1-1; cdr3_nt: TGCGCCAGCAGCCCACAGGGGGCCGTGAACACTGAAGCTTTCTTT; cdr3_aa: CASSPQGAVNTEAFF
d_call: TRBD1; clone_size: -; cdr3_length: 15; v_call: TRBV6-5; j_call: TRBJ1-2; cdr3_nt: TGTGCCAGCAGTTACGGAAACAGGGGGCTTGGGGGCTACACCTTC; cdr3_aa: CASSYGNRGLGGYTF
d_call: TRBD1; clone_size: -; cdr3_length: 15; v_call: TRBV6-5; j_call: TRBJ1-6; cdr3_nt: TGTGCCTCTACGAAGGGGGCCAACCATAATTCACCCCTCCACTTT; cdr3_aa: CASTKGANHNSPLHF
d_call: -; clone_size: -; cdr3_length: 14; v_call: TRBV18; j_call: TRBJ1-1; cdr3_nt: TGTGCCAGCTCACCAGGCCTAGCAAGCCCTGAAGCTTTCTTT; cdr3_aa: CASSPGLASPEAFF
d_call: TRBD1; clone_size: -; cdr3_length: 16; v_call: TRBV5-6; j_call: TRBJ1-4; cdr3_nt: TGTGCCAGCAGCTTTGGACAGGGCACAACTAATGAAAAACTGTTTTTT; cdr3_aa: CASSFGQGTTNEKLFF
d_call: TRBD2; clone_size: -; cdr3_length: 17; v_call: TRBV19; j_call: TRBJ2-2; cdr3_nt: TGTGCCAGTAGGGGGGGACTAGCGGAAATGAACACCGGGGAGCTGTTTTTT; cdr3_aa: CASRGGLAEMNTGELFF
d_call: TRBD1; clone_size: -; cdr3_length: 16; v_call: TRBV4-2; j_call: TRBJ1-1; cdr3_nt: TGTGCCAGCAGCCATATAAAAGGACAGGGAGGCACTGAAGCTTTCTTT; cdr3_aa: CASSHIKGQGGTEAFF
d_call: -; clone_size: -; cdr3_length: 12; v_call: TRBV6-2/TRBV6-3; j_call: TRBJ1-5; cdr3_nt: TGTGCCAGCAGTTACAGCCACCAGCCCCAGCATTTT; cdr3_aa: CASSYSHQPQHF
d_call: TRBD2; clone_size: once; cdr3_length: 15; v_call: TRBV20-1; j_call: TRBJ2-1; cdr3_nt: TGCAGTGCTAGTTGGCGGGGGGCGAGGTACAATGAGCAGTTCTTC; cdr3_aa: CSASWRGARYNEQFF
d_call: -; clone_size: few; cdr3_length: 16; v_call: TRBV4-1; j_call: TRBJ2-1; cdr3_nt: TGCGCCAGCAGCCCCCAACATTCGAACCCCTACAATGAGCAGTTCTTC; cdr3_aa: CASSPQHSNPYNEQFF
d_call: TRBD1; clone_size: few; cdr3_length: 15; v_call: TRBV19; j_call: TRBJ1-1; cdr3_nt: TGTGCCAGTAGTACAGGGGGCGGTTGGGACACTGAAGCTTTCTTT; cdr3_aa: CASSTGGGWDTEAFF
d_call: -; clone_size: once; cdr3_length: 14; v_call: TRBV6-5; j_call: TRBJ2-1; cdr3_nt: TGTGCCAGCAGTTCCGTTCGGAGCGGCAATGAGCAGTTCTTC; cdr3_aa: CASSSVRSGNEQFF
d_call: -; clone_size: -; cdr3_length: 13; v_call: TRBV6-5; j_call: TRBJ2-1; cdr3_nt: TGTGCCAGCAGTTACGAACAGGCCAATGAGCAGTTCTTC; cdr3_aa: CASSYEQANEQFF
d_call: -; clone_size: -; cdr3_length: 14; v_call: TRBV11-3; j_call: TRBJ2-1; cdr3_nt: TGTGCCAGCAGCTTAGATACCCGACTACCGGAGCAGTTCTTC; cdr3_aa: CASSLDTRLPEQFF
d_call: -; clone_size: -; cdr3_length: 16; v_call: TRBV6-1; j_call: TRBJ2-6; cdr3_nt: TGTGCCAGCAGTGAAGCGAGAAGAACTGGGGCCAACGTCCTGACTTTC; cdr3_aa: CASSEARRTGANVLTF
d_call: -; clone_size: -; cdr3_length: 15; v_call: TRBV6-5; j_call: TRBJ1-1; cdr3_nt: TGTGCCAGCAGTTACTCTTGGGCCCGGAACACTGAAGCTTTCTTT; cdr3_aa: CASSYSWARNTEAFF
d_call: TRBD2; clone_size: -; cdr3_length: 18; v_call: TRBV5-4; j_call: TRBJ2-7; cdr3_nt: TGTGCCAGCAGCTTGGCCGGACTAGCGGGAGGGCCTTTTCTCGAGCAGTACTTC; cdr3_aa: CASSLAGLAGGPFLEQYF
d_call: -; clone_size: -; cdr3_length: 16; v_call: TRBV3-1/TRBV3-2; j_call: TRBJ1-6; cdr3_nt: TGTGCCAGCAGCCAAGCCCGGGGATCCTATAATTCACCCCTCCACTTT; cdr3_aa: CASSQARGSYNSPLHF
d_call: -; clone_size: -; cdr3_length: 13; v_call: TRBV2; j_call: TRBJ2-1; cdr3_nt: TGTGCCAGCAGCCGACAGGGAGGCAATGAGCAGTTCTTC; cdr3_aa: CASSRQGGNEQFF
d_call: -; clone_size: -; cdr3_length: 14; v_call: TRBV19; j_call: TRBJ2-1; cdr3_nt: TGTGCCAGTAGTCCCTGGTTGGGCGCCATTGAGCAGTTCTTC; cdr3_aa: CASSPWLGAIEQFF
d_call: -; clone_size: -; cdr3_length: 16; v_call: TRBV2; j_call: TRBJ1-5; cdr3_nt: TGTGCCAGCAGTGATGGCAGATTTGATAGCAATCAGCCCCAGCATTTT; cdr3_aa: CASSDGRFDSNQPQHF
d_call: TRBD1; clone_size: -; cdr3_length: 14; v_call: TRBV19; j_call: TRBJ1-2; cdr3_nt: TGTGCCAGTAGTCCGCGGGACAGGAACTATGGCTACACCTTC; cdr3_aa: CASSPRDRNYGYTF
d_call: -; clone_size: -; cdr3_length: 13; v_call: TRBV4-1; j_call: TRBJ2-3; cdr3_nt: TGCGCCAGCAGCCAAGAATTTTCGGATACGCAGTATTTT; cdr3_aa: CASSQEFSDTQYF
d_call: -; clone_size: -; cdr3_length: 18; v_call: TRBV2; j_call: TRBJ1-5; cdr3_nt: TGTGCCAGCAGTGAAGATAAGTCTCTGGCCCAGGGCAATCAGCCCCAGCATTTT; cdr3_aa: CASSEDKSLAQGNQPQHF
d_call: TRBD2; clone_size: many; cdr3_length: 11; v_call: TRBV20-1; j_call: TRBJ2-7; cdr3_nt: TGCAGTGCCGGCGGGAGGAACGAGCAGTACTTC; cdr3_aa: CSAGGRNEQYF
d_call: TRBD2; clone_size: once; cdr3_length: 16; v_call: TRBV15; j_call: TRBJ2-1; cdr3_nt: TGTGCCACCAGCAGACCTCTACTCCGGGGGGAGGGTGAGCAGTTCTTC; cdr3_aa: CATSRPLLRGEGEQFF
d_call: -; clone_size: -; cdr3_length: 13; v_call: TRBV19; j_call: TRBJ2-5; cdr3_nt: TGTGCCAGTAGCCCGCTAAGCCGAAAGACCCAGTACTTC; cdr3_aa: CASSPLSRKTQYF